A single TCR beta chain is shown here with its context. What it recognizes is unknown. This specimen belongs to a study of cytotoxic CD8 clonotypes in ibrutinib-treated CLL. Study outcomes and limitations: Higher clonality was seen at ibrutinib response and a return toward baseline at progression. Public clonotypes, found uncommonly, either contracted or stayed stable on treatment.

This CDR3 has 15 amino acids. The ends lost 8 bases at V and 5 bases at J; junction bases unmatched: 12. CDR1 MNHEY and CDR2 SMNVEV come from the germline V gene (reference sequence). Investigators sought sequencing depths of between 1 in 200,000 and 1 in 1 million T cells. TCRdb keeps only in-frame clones here, not all; method: immunoSEQ multiplex PCR. The table lists hundreds of thousands of clones, roughly 70% of them singletons. The receptor was isolated from a human donor with chronic lymphocytic leukemia. The material sequenced was PBMCs, taken after 24 months of ibrutinib treatment. The V and J genes are TRBV27 and TRBJ1-1; TRBD1 aligns across 9 bases. The CDR3 loop reads CASRQGTGGRTEAFF. As DNA, the CDR3 is TGTGCCAGCCGTCAAGGAACAGGGGGCAGGACTGAAGCTTTCTTT.